This T cell receptor (beta chain) comes out of a study of Graves' ophthalmopathy and Graves' hyperthyroidism (dated by TCRdb to 2016 to 2018). As for the study more broadly: Peripheral blood was collected at initial diagnosis, before any treatment. Once sampling was done, hyperthyroidism patients were given methimazole at a starting dose of 30 mg daily, while ophthalmopathy patients were given high-dose intravenous methylprednisolone. In total, 135 blood samples were TCR-sequenced: 40 to 45 ophthalmopathy, 75 hyperthyroidism and about 17 hyperthyroidism-to-ophthalmopathy patients. The roughly 91 discovery patients were randomly split 7:3 into training and test sets. To explore V-J signatures that separate ophthalmopathy from hyperthyroidism, a discovery set of about a hundred patients was enrolled, consisting of 40 to 45 with ophthalmopathy and around 60 with stable hyperthyroidism. In about six hyperthyroidism patients, the T-cell repertoire of thyroid tissue was compared with the T-cell repertoire of blood. To tell Graves' ophthalmopathy apart from Graves' hyperthyroidism, and to predict which patients would progress to ophthalmopathy, the study relied on TCR beta repertoire signatures. An independent validation cohort was composed of approximately 19 hyperthyroidism patients and about 16 patients who later progressed from hyperthyroidism to ophthalmopathy. Paper-wide results and their limitations: Sample size was not predetermined statistically, and investigators were not blinded to group allocation. In cross-validation, the 13-signature model distinguished ophthalmopathy from stable hyperthyroidism with around 90% sensitivity and around 81% specificity, while in the test set the corresponding values were approximately 79% and 70%. Most expanded thyroid clonotypes with frequency above 0.001 were also detected in blood, suggesting blood repertoires may reflect the thyroid immune response. In validation, the model predicted ophthalmopathy progression with less than 71% sensitivity and around 72% specificity; roughly eleven predicted patients were CT-confirmed with GO in a median of 6.5 months.

Cut back by 2 bases and 5 bases, the V and J ends lie 13 bases apart. The CDR3 sequence holds 15 residues, the cysteine and phenylalanine included. Left in the record is the CDR3 DNA by itself, 45 bases read in frame from the first base. Reading the germline V gene gives CDR1 SGHRS and CDR2 YFSETQ. Stable hyperthyroidism was defined as no progression to ophthalmopathy within 18 months of follow-up. Hyperthyroidism patients were newly diagnosed, were aged 18 to 65 years, and had a disease duration under 2 months. Anyone with other autoimmune diseases, uncontrolled infections, pregnancy or lactation was excluded from the study. Clinical symptoms, serum thyroxine, TRAb, thyroid ultrasound and orbital computed tomography formed the basis of the diagnosis. PBMCs were isolated from approximately 10 ml of fresh peripheral blood by Ficoll-Paque density gradient centrifugation. Total RNA was extracted with Trizol reagent and quality-checked on an Agilent 2100 Bioanalyzer.

For repertoire sequencing, TCR beta CDR3 regions were amplified from RNA transcripts. The first round of RT-PCR was done with HTBI primers and the Qiagen OneStep RT-PCR kit, and was followed by a second round of multiplex PCR, then size selection and purification. The libraries underwent paired-end sequencing with 100 bp reads on an Illumina HiSeq2000. For the original study's pipeline: SOAPnuke was used to process the reads, throwing out any read that had adapters, had uncalled bases, had a mean Phred below 15, or lacked an exact constant-primer or identifier match. High-quality paired reads were merged with COPE v1.2.5. Unique nucleotide sequences were defined as clonotypes and aligned to IMGT TRB V, D and J references using MiTCR v1.1. Only V-J combinations with frequency above 0.0001 were analysed, covering over 98% of repertoires. For each V-J combination, a TCR clonal expansion and chaos score was defined as F50 clonal expansion divided by the chaos observed in the TCRdist matrix. Welch's t-statistics and random forest were used to reduce the features to some 13 V-J combinations, which were then used as input to a naive Bayes classifier. The similarity between thyroid and blood repertoires was quantified using the Morisita-Horn index. TCRdb passed the public sequencing reads through fastp at Q25 and MiXCR, retaining productive beta sequences. Each CDR3 protein appears once, grouped with its most common genes and DNA. It is TCRdb's table, rather than the study itself, that gives the V and J calls and clone size. The table for this sample lists about 620,000 distinct CDR3 sequences; about a fifth of them were counted only once. Roughly 6.9% of the sample lies in the top ten.

The table lists this clonotype with many counts. Its antigen is unknown. No much larger clone is present one base from it, and per-base qualities are unavailable. This receptor chain uses TRBV5-1 and TRBJ2-2, and perhaps TRBD1 as D gene, on 6 matching bases. This receptor was identified in a woman aged 18 to 35 with stable Graves' hyperthyroidism. Some clones in this sample may be carry-over from other donors' samples. Donor details come from another sample of the same person, matched by shared clones. Sequences were obtained from peripheral blood. The CDR3: CASSLGDMKTGELFF. At the DNA level, the sequence is TGCGCCAGCAGCTTAGGGGACATGAAAACCGGGGAGCTGTTTTTT.